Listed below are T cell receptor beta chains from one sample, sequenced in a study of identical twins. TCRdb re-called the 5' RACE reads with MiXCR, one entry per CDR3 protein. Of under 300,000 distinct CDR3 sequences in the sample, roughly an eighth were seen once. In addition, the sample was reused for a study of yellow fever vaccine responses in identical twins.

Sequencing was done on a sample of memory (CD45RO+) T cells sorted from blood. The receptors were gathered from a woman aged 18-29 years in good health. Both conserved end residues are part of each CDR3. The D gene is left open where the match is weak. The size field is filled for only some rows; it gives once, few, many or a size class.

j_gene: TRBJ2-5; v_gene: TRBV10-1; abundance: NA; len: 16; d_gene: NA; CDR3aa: CASSEKRVSTGETQYF; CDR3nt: TGCGCCAGCAGTGAAAAGCGGGTCTCTACGGGCGAGACCCAGTACTTC
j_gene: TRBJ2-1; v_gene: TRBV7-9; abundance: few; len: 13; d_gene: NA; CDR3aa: CASSFRASDEQFF; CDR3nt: TGTGCCAGCAGCTTTCGGGCTAGTGATGAGCAGTTCTTC
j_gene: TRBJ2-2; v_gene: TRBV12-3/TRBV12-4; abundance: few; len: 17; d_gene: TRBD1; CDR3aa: CASTPFTGQGGTGELFF; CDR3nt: TGTGCCAGCACTCCCTTTACAGGACAGGGGGGCACCGGGGAGCTGTTTTTT
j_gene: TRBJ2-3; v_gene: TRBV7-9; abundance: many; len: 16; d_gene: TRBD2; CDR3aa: CASSILAGGPIDTQYF; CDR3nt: TGTGCCAGCAGTATTCTAGCGGGAGGGCCCATAGATACGCAGTATTTT
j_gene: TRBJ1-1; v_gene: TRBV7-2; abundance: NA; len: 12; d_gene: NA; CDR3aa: CASSLDGGEAFF; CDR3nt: TGTGCCAGCAGCTTAGATGGCGGTGAAGCTTTCTTT
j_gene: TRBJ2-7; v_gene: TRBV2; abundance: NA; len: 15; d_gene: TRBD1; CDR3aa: CASSEPTGEGYEQYF; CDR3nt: TGTGCCAGCAGTGAACCGACAGGGGAAGGATACGAGCAGTACTTC
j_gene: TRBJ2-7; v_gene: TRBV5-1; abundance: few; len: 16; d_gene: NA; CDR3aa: CASSLALPAGAGEQYF; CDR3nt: TGCGCCAGCAGCTTGGCTTTACCGGCAGGAGCAGGCGAGCAGTACTTC
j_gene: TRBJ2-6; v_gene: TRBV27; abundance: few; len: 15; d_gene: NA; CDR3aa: CASSSSVSGANVLTF; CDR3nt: TGTGCCAGCAGTTCTTCTGTTTCTGGGGCCAACGTCCTGACTTTC
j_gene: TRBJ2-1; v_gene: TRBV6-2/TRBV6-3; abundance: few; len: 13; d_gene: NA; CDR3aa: CASSSYPGNEQFF; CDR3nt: TGTGCCAGCAGTTCTTATCCCGGGAATGAGCAGTTCTTC
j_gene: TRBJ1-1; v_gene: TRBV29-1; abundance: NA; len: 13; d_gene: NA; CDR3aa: CSVAYSQKTEAFF; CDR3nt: TGCAGCGTTGCCTACAGCCAGAAGACTGAAGCTTTCTTT
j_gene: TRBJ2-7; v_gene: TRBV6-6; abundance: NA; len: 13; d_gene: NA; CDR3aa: CASRRLGQREQYF; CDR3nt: TGTGCCAGCAGAAGACTAGGTCAGAGAGAGCAGTACTTC
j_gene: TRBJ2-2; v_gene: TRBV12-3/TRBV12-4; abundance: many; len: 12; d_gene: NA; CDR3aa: CASRPRTGELFF; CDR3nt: TGTGCCAGCAGGCCGCGGACCGGGGAGCTGTTTTTT
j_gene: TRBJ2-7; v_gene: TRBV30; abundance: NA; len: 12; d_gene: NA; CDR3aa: CAWSGGQYEQYF; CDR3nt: TGTGCCTGGAGCGGGGGTCAGTACGAGCAGTACTTC
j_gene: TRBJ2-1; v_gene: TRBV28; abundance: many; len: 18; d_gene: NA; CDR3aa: CASKGGWAGPRVGNEQFF; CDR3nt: TGTGCCAGCAAGGGGGGGTGGGCAGGACCTAGGGTGGGCAATGAGCAGTTCTTC
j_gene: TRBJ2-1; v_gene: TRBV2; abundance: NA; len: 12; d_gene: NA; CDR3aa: CASNTGYNEQFF; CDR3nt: TGTGCCAGCAACACCGGGTACAATGAGCAGTTCTTC
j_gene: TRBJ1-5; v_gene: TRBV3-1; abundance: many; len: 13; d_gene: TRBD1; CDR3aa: CASSPTRQGRQHF; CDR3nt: TGTGCCAGCAGCCCAACCAGACAGGGAAGGCAGCATTTT
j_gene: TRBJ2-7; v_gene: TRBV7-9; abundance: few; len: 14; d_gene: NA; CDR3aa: CASSLTPKGYEQYF; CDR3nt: TGTGCCAGCAGCTTAACCCCGAAGGGGTACGAGCAGTACTTC
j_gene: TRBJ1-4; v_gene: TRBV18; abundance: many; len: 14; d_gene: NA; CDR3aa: CASSPGQRNEKLFF; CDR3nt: TGTGCCAGCTCACCAGGCCAGCGTAATGAAAAACTGTTTTTT
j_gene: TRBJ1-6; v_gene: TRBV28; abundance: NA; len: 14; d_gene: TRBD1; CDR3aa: CASSLQGALSPLHF; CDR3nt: TGTGCCAGCAGTTTACAGGGGGCTCTGTCACCCCTCCACTTT
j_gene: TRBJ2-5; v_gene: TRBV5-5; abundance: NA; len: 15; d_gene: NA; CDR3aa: CASSLGPTDQETQYF; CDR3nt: TGTGCCAGCAGCTTGGGACCCACAGATCAAGAGACCCAGTACTTC
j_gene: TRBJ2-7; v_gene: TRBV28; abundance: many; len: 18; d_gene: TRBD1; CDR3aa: CASSSLLFDREGTYEQYF; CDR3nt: TGTGCCAGCAGTTCCTTACTATTCGACAGGGAAGGGACCTACGAGCAGTACTTC
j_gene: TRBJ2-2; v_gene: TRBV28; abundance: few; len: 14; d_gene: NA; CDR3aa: CASSLFTVTGEMFF; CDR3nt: TGTGCCAGCAGTTTATTTACAGTCACCGGGGAGATGTTTTTT
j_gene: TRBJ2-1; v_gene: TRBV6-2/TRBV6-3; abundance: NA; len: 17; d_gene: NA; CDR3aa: CASSYVGGGSMDNEQFF; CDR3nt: TGTGCCAGCAGTTATGTCGGTGGGGGGTCCATGGACAATGAGCAGTTCTTC
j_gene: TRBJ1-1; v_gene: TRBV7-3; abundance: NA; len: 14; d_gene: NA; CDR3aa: CASSLLAGGTEAFF; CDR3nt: TGTGCCAGCAGCTTATTGGCAGGAGGGACTGAAGCTTTCTTT
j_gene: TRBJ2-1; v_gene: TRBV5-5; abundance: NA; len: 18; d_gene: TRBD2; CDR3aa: CASSLQGLAGGPYNEQFF; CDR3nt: TGTGCCAGCAGCTTGCAGGGACTAGCGGGAGGGCCTTACAATGAGCAGTTCTTC